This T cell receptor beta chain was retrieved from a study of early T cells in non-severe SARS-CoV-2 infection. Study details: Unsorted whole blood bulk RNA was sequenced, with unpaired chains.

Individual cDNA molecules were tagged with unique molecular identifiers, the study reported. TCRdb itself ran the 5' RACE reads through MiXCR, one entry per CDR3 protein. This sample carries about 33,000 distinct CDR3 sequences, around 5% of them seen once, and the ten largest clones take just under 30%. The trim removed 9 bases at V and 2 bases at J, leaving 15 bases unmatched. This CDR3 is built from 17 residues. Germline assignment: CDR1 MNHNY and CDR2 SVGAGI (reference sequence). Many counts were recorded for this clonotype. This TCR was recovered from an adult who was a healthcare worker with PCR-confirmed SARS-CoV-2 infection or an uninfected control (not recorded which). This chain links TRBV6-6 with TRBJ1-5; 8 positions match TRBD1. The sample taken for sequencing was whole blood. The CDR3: CARTQGDRSGGNQPQHF. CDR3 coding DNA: TGTGCCAGGACACAGGGGGACAGAAGTGGTGGCAATCAGCCCCAGCATTTT.